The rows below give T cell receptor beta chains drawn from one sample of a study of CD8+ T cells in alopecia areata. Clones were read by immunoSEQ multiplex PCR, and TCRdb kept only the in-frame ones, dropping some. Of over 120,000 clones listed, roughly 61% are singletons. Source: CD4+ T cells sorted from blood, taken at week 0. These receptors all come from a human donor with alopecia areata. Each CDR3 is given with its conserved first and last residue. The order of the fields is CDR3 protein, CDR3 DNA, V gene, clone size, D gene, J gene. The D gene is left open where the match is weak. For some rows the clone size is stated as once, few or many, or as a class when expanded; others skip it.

CDR3 protein: CASSLTGITDTQYF
CDR3 DNA: TGTGCCAGCAGTCTGACAGGGATCACAGATACGCAGTATTTT
V gene: TRBV27
clone size: .
D gene: TRBD1
J gene: TRBJ2-3

CDR3 protein: CASSSIAGNGIEDF
CDR3 DNA: TGTGCCAGCAGCTCCATAGCGGGGAATGGAATCGAGGACTTC
V gene: TRBV11-2
clone size: .
D gene: TRBD2
J gene: TRBJ2-4

CDR3 protein: CASSSIRDRGREQYF
CDR3 DNA: TGTGCCAGCAGCTCCATCCGGGACAGGGGGCGCGAGCAGTACTTC
V gene: TRBV7-6
clone size: .
D gene: TRBD1
J gene: TRBJ2-7

CDR3 protein: CASSQSLGQDGYTF
CDR3 DNA: TGTGCCAGCAGCCAATCTCTAGGACAGGATGGCTACACCTTC
V gene: TRBV4-2
clone size: few
D gene: TRBD1
J gene: TRBJ1-2

CDR3 protein: CASSGTGAGELFF
CDR3 DNA: TGTGCCAGCAGTGGGACAGGGGCCGGGGAGCTGTTTTTT
V gene: TRBV2
clone size: .
D gene: TRBD1
J gene: TRBJ2-2

CDR3 protein: CASSQPGTADYEQYF
CDR3 DNA: TGCGCCAGCAGCCAGCCCGGGACCGCGGACTACGAGCAGTACTTC
V gene: TRBV4-1
clone size: .
D gene: .
J gene: TRBJ2-7

CDR3 protein: CAWSVGSQETQYF
CDR3 DNA: TGTGCCTGGAGTGTTGGCAGCCAAGAGACCCAGTACTTC
V gene: TRBV30
clone size: .
D gene: .
J gene: TRBJ2-5

CDR3 protein: CASSQDLIVGLASGELFF
CDR3 DNA: TGCGCCAGCAGCCAAGATCTCATCGTCGGTTTAGCGTCCGGGGAGCTGTTTTTT
V gene: TRBV4-3
clone size: .
D gene: .
J gene: TRBJ2-2

CDR3 protein: CASSPQVRETQYF
CDR3 DNA: TGTGCCAGCAGCCCACAAGTTCGAGAGACCCAGTACTTC
V gene: TRBV7-2
clone size: few
D gene: .
J gene: TRBJ2-5

CDR3 protein: CASSQDQGGDITDTQYF
CDR3 DNA: TGTGCCAGCAGCCAAGATCAGGGGGGAGATATCACAGATACGCAGTATTTT
V gene: TRBV14
clone size: .
D gene: .
J gene: TRBJ2-3

CDR3 protein: CASSPAMNTEAFF
CDR3 DNA: TGTGCCAGCAGCCCTGCCATGAACACTGAAGCTTTCTTT
V gene: TRBV7-9
clone size: once
D gene: .
J gene: TRBJ1-1

CDR3 protein: CASSYSPDRHGYTF
CDR3 DNA: TGTGCCAGCAGTTACTCGCCGGACCGCCATGGCTACACCTTC
V gene: TRBV6-5
clone size: .
D gene: .
J gene: TRBJ1-2

CDR3 protein: CASSLGEETQYF
CDR3 DNA: TGTGCCAGCAGCTTAGGGGAAGAGACCCAGTACTTC
V gene: TRBV7-2
clone size: .
D gene: .
J gene: TRBJ2-5

CDR3 protein: CASSLDGGATDTQYF
CDR3 DNA: TGCGCCAGCAGCCTGGACGGGGGGGCCACAGATACGCAGTATTTT
V gene: TRBV5-1
clone size: .
D gene: TRBD2
J gene: TRBJ2-3

CDR3 protein: CASSPGQLNQPQHF
CDR3 DNA: TGTGCCAGCAGCCCTGGACAGCTCAATCAGCCCCAGCATTTT
V gene: TRBV5-5
clone size: .
D gene: .
J gene: TRBJ1-5

CDR3 protein: CASGHVSGEAFF
CDR3 DNA: TGTGCCAGCGGACACGTGTCCGGTGAAGCTTTCTTT
V gene: TRBV7-9
clone size: once
D gene: .
J gene: TRBJ1-1

CDR3 protein: CASSSGTGMNSPLHF
CDR3 DNA: TGTGCCAGCAGCTCCGGGACAGGGATGAATTCACCCCTCCACTTT
V gene: TRBV7-2
clone size: .
D gene: TRBD1
J gene: TRBJ1-6

CDR3 protein: CASSRDRDQETQYF
CDR3 DNA: TGTGCCAGCAGCCGAGACAGGGACCAAGAGACCCAGTACTTC
V gene: TRBV7-2
clone size: .
D gene: TRBD1
J gene: TRBJ2-5

CDR3 protein: CAWSVQNDQPQHF
CDR3 DNA: TGTGCCTGGAGTGTACAGAACGATCAGCCCCAGCATTTT
V gene: TRBV30
clone size: .
D gene: .
J gene: TRBJ1-5

CDR3 protein: CSAYNQGPQETQYF
CDR3 DNA: TGCAGCGCTTATAACCAGGGGCCGCAAGAGACCCAGTACTTC
V gene: TRBV29-1
clone size: few
D gene: .
J gene: TRBJ2-5

CDR3 protein: CSVALDRVGYEQYF
CDR3 DNA: TGCAGCGTTGCGCTGGACAGGGTAGGATACGAGCAGTACTTC
V gene: TRBV29-1
clone size: .
D gene: TRBD1
J gene: TRBJ2-7

CDR3 protein: CASSALNPTEAFF
CDR3 DNA: TGTGCCAGCTCAGCCCTTAATCCCACTGAAGCTTTCTTT
V gene: TRBV18
clone size: .
D gene: .
J gene: TRBJ1-1

CDR3 protein: CTSSQYYGTVDGPQHF
CDR3 DNA: TGCACCAGCAGCCAGTACTACGGGACAGTTGATGGGCCCCAGCATTTT
V gene: TRBV1
clone size: once
D gene: .
J gene: TRBJ1-5

CDR3 protein: CASSPGIRQETQYF
CDR3 DNA: TGTGCCAGCAGCCCCGGGATTCGCCAAGAGACCCAGTACTTC
V gene: TRBV7-2
clone size: .
D gene: .
J gene: TRBJ2-5

CDR3 protein: CASSLSSGGVPSTQYF
CDR3 DNA: TGTGCCAGCAGCTTAAGTAGCGGGGGGGTTCCGAGTACGCAGTATTTT
V gene: TRBV7-2
clone size: .
D gene: TRBD2
J gene: TRBJ2-3

CDR3 protein: CASSLGGRTNNEQFF
CDR3 DNA: TGCGCCAGCAGCTTGGGGGGAAGGACTAACAATGAGCAGTTCTTC
V gene: TRBV5-1
clone size: .
D gene: .
J gene: TRBJ2-1

CDR3 protein: CASSPGAESLYIQYF
CDR3 DNA: TGTGCCAGCAGCCCGGGGGCTGAGAGCCTCTACATTCAGTACTTC
V gene: TRBV11-3
clone size: .
D gene: .
J gene: TRBJ2-4

CDR3 protein: CASSAAGTSGEKYF
CDR3 DNA: TGTGCCAGCAGTGCCGCCGGGACTAGCGGGGAAAAGTATTTT
V gene: TRBV2
clone size: .
D gene: TRBD2
J gene: TRBJ2-3

CDR3 protein: CAWGEGFQPQHF
CDR3 DNA: TGTGCCTGGGGCGAGGGATTTCAGCCCCAGCATTTT
V gene: TRBV30
clone size: .
D gene: .
J gene: TRBJ1-5

CDR3 protein: CASSQWGTIDTQYF
CDR3 DNA: TGTGCCAGCAGCCAATGGGGGACGATAGATACGCAGTATTTT
V gene: TRBV4-2
clone size: .
D gene: .
J gene: TRBJ2-3

CDR3 protein: CASSLLRAPLHF
CDR3 DNA: TGCGCCAGCAGTTTACTCAGGGCCCCCCTCCACTTT
V gene: TRBV10-2
clone size: .
D gene: .
J gene: TRBJ1-6

CDR3 protein: CASSQAGAGGPPEQFF
CDR3 DNA: TGCGCCAGCAGCCAAGCAGGAGCGGGGGGGCCCCCTGAGCAGTTCTTC
V gene: TRBV4-1
clone size: .
D gene: TRBD2
J gene: TRBJ2-1

CDR3 protein: CASCGSKSQSRANVLTF
CDR3 DNA: TGTGCCAGCTGCGGGAGCAAGTCACAAAGTCGGGCCAACGTCCTGACTTTC
V gene: TRBV5-6
clone size: .
D gene: TRBD2
J gene: TRBJ2-6

CDR3 protein: CASPLRTTNTEAFF
CDR3 DNA: TGTGCCAGTCCTCTTCGGACAACCAACACTGAAGCTTTCTTT
V gene: TRBV19
clone size: few
D gene: .
J gene: TRBJ1-1

CDR3 protein: CSVDSNEKLFF
CDR3 DNA: TGCAGCGTGGACAGTAATGAAAAACTGTTTTTT
V gene: TRBV29-1
clone size: .
D gene: .
J gene: TRBJ1-4

CDR3 protein: CAWSAGTGTPSNQPQHF
CDR3 DNA: TGTGCCTGGAGTGCAGGGACAGGGACGCCTAGCAATCAGCCCCAGCATTTT
V gene: TRBV30
clone size: few
D gene: TRBD1
J gene: TRBJ1-5

CDR3 protein: CSGGTATYEQYF
CDR3 DNA: TGCAGCGGTGGGACAGCTACCTACGAGCAGTACTTC
V gene: TRBV29-1
clone size: .
D gene: TRBD1
J gene: TRBJ2-7

CDR3 protein: CASSLTSGPTDTQYF
CDR3 DNA: TGTGCCAGCAGCTTAACCTCCGGACCCACAGATACGCAGTATTTT
V gene: TRBV11-1
clone size: .
D gene: .
J gene: TRBJ2-3

CDR3 protein: CASSFALETGELFF
CDR3 DNA: TGTGCCAGCAGCTTCGCACTAGAAACCGGGGAGCTGTTTTTT
V gene: TRBV7-9
clone size: .
D gene: .
J gene: TRBJ2-2

CDR3 protein: CASSQAEGYGYTF
CDR3 DNA: TGTGCCAGCAGCCAAGCGGAGGGTTATGGCTACACCTTC
V gene: TRBV4-2
clone size: .
D gene: .
J gene: TRBJ1-2

CDR3 protein: CSVHMTSTDTQYF
CDR3 DNA: TGCAGCGTTCACATGACTAGCACAGATACGCAGTATTTT
V gene: TRBV29-1
clone size: .
D gene: .
J gene: TRBJ2-3

CDR3 protein: CASSLLHEQYF
CDR3 DNA: TGTGCCAGCAGCTTACTCCACGAGCAGTACTTC
V gene: TRBV7-2
clone size: .
D gene: .
J gene: TRBJ2-7

CDR3 protein: CATSPDRARGGAFF
CDR3 DNA: TGTGCCACCAGCCCGGACAGGGCGAGAGGAGGAGCTTTCTTT
V gene: TRBV15
clone size: few
D gene: TRBD1
J gene: TRBJ1-1

CDR3 protein: CASGRVGGNEQFF
CDR3 DNA: TGTGCCAGCGGCAGGGTAGGGGGGAATGAGCAGTTCTTC
V gene: TRBV6-5
clone size: .
D gene: .
J gene: TRBJ2-1

CDR3 protein: CASSKGQGGNQPQHF
CDR3 DNA: TGTGCCAGCAGCAAAGGCCAGGGAGGGAATCAGCCCCAGCATTTT
V gene: TRBV2
clone size: .
D gene: .
J gene: TRBJ1-5

CDR3 protein: CSATPAVAFF
CDR3 DNA: TGCAGTGCTACTCCCGCCGTTGCGTTCTTC
V gene: TRBV20-1
clone size: .
D gene: .
J gene: TRBJ2-1

CDR3 protein: CASSLLAGGLGNEQFF
CDR3 DNA: TGTGCCAGCAGCTTACTAGCGGGGGGCCTCGGGAATGAGCAGTTCTTC
V gene: TRBV7-2
clone size: few
D gene: TRBD2
J gene: TRBJ2-1